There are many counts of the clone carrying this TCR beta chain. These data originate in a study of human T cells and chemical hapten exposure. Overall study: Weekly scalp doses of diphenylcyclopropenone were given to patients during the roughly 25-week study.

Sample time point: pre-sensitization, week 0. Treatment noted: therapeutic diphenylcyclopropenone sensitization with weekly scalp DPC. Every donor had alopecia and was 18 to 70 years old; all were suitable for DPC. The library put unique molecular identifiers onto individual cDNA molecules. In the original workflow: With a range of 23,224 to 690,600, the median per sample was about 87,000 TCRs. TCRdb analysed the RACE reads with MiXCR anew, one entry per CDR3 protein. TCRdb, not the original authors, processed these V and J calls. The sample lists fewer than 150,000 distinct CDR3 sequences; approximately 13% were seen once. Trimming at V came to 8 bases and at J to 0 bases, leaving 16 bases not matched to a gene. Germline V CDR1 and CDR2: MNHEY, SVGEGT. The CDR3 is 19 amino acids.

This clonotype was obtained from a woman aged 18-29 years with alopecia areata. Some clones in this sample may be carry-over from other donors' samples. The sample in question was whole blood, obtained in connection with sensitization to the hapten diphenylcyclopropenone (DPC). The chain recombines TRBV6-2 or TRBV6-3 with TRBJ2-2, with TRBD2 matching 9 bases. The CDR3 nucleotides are TGTGCCAGCGGGGCCCTCTGGCTAGCGGGGTCCCCGAACACCGGGGAGCTGTTTTTT. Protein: CASGALWLAGSPNTGELFF.